A single sample gave rise to the 22 T cell receptor beta chains below, sequenced in a study of long-term antiretroviral therapy in people with HIV. They ran version v3.0 of the immunoSEQ assay at survey level. The repertoire was sequenced with immunoSEQ multiplex PCR; TCRdb's copy has only in-frame clones and lacks some. The sample consists of about 22,000 clones, more than 65% of them appearing once. Source: unsorted PBMCs, taken 0.1 years before starting antiretroviral therapy. These receptors were taken from a man between 18 and 35 years old with HIV.

V and J are TRBV27 and TRBJ1-2; possibly TRBD1 for D (6 bases). Germline V gene sequence: CDR1 MNHEY, CDR2 SMNVEV (reference sequence). The CDR3 is 16 amino acids. With 5 bases removed from V and 1 base from J, the gap between germline ends came to 17 bases. CDR3 region: CASSPYWDNHNYGYTF. CDR3 in DNA: TGTGCCAGCAGTCCTTATTGGGACAACCATAACTATGGCTACACCTTC.

The genes are TRBV30 and TRBJ1-2; perhaps TRBD1 as D (5 bases). Trimming stripped 6 bases from V and 2 bases from J, with 16 bases between. CDR1 and CDR2 from the germline V gene are GTSNPN and SVGIG (reference sequence). This CDR3 is 14 amino acids long. CDR3 coding DNA: TGTGCCTGTACTCTTCGGGGACTAAACTATGGCTACACCTTC. Translated: CACTLRGLNYGYTF.

The chain uses TRBV7-8 and TRBJ1-1; no reliable D call. Germline V CDR1 and CDR2: SGHVS, FQNEAQ. Trimming stripped 2 bases from V and 2 bases from J, with 9 bases between. The CDR3 length is 14 residues. The CDR3 DNA is TGTGCCAGCAGCTTATTTGAGGGAAACACTGAAGCTTTCTTT. It translates to CASSLFEGNTEAFF.

CDR3 sequence reads: CASSAGQAPYYEQYF. The CDR3 bases are TGTGCCAGCAGCGCGGGACAGGCGCCGTACTACGAGCAGTACTTC. The chain combines TRBV9 with TRBJ2-7, with 8 bases lining up with TRBD1. The CDR3 consists of 15 residues. Germline CDR1 reads SGDLS; CDR2 reads YYNGEE. The ends lost 3 bases at V and 3 bases at J; junction bases unmatched: 8.

The genes are TRBV6-9 and TRBJ2-7; D call uncertain. Germline CDR1 and CDR2: MNHGY and SVAAGI. The germline V and J ends were trimmed by 5 bases and 0 bases, with 11 bases remaining between them. This CDR3 spans 14 amino acids. The CDR3 loop is CASSLTAHSYEQYF. CDR3 nucleotides: TGTGCCAGCAGTCTTACAGCACACTCCTACGAGCAGTACTTC.

This chain uses TRBV19 with TRBJ1-5; maybe TRBD1 (5 bases). The V gene's germline CDR1 is LNHDA and CDR2 SQIVND (reference sequence). This CDR3 region has 15 residues. V shed 6 bases and J shed 8 bases, with 20 bases lying between them. The CDR3 is CASSIFSGPGKPQHF. The CDR3 nucleotides are TGTGCCAGTAGCATCTTTTCAGGGCCCGGGAAGCCCCAGCATTTT.

This chain connects TRBV13 to TRBJ2-7, with D maybe TRBD1 (5 bases). This CDR3 is 14 amino acids long. The V gene's germline CDR1 is PRHDT and CDR2 FYEKMQ (reference sequence). V was pared by 5 bases and J by 2 bases, with 13 bases between. The CDR3 here is CASSPRVTAYEQYF. The CDR3 DNA follows: TGTGCCAGCAGCCCCAGGGTTACCGCCTACGAGCAGTACTTC.

The chain joins TRBV19 to TRBJ2-1; 12 bases align to TRBD2. Germline loops: CDR1 LNHDA, CDR2 SQIVND (reference sequence). The CDR3 contains 15 residues. V was pared by 5 bases and J by 8 bases, with 7 bases of the junction left unmatched. CDR3 sequence: CASSLTSGRRDEQFF. CDR3 DNA sequence: TGTGCCAGTAGTTTAACTAGCGGGAGGCGGGATGAGCAGTTCTTC.

This clone was counted a few times. The chain couples TRBV28 to TRBJ2-7, with D possibly being TRBD2 (5 bases). V was shortened by 6 bases and J by 0 bases, with 15 bases between the two germline ends. Germline V gene sequence: CDR1 MDHEN, CDR2 SYDVKM. CDR3 length: 15 residues. The DNA of the CDR3 is TGTGCCAGCAGCACACTCGAAGGGAGCTCCTACGAGCAGTACTTC. Its translation: CASSTLEGSSYEQYF.

The J gene is TRBJ2-3, the V gene TRBV4-1; D is perhaps TRBD2 (5 bases). V lost 0 bases and J lost 0, with 10 bases in between. The CDR3 covers 16 residues. CDR1 and CDR2 from the germline V gene are MGHRA and YSYEKL. CDR3 DNA sequence: TGCGCCAGCAGCCAAGAGGGCGGGCATAGCACAGATACGCAGTATTTT. Translation gives CASSQEGGHSTDTQYF.

This clone was recorded a few times. V usage is TRBV28 and J usage is TRBJ1-5; D is undetermined. The length of the CDR3 is 14 residues. CDR1 and CDR2 (germline): MDHEN, SYDVKM. Trimming took 7 bases from V and 3 from J, leaving 13 bases between them. CDR3 bases: TGTGCCAGCAAATCGGGTTCCTACAATCAGCCCCAGCATTTT. Protein sequence: CASKSGSYNQPQHF.

The V call is TRBV2, the J call TRBJ1-1; 7 bases agree with TRBD1. This CDR3 is 16 amino acids long. J was trimmed by 0 bases and V by 4 bases; bases with no gene match: 8. Germline V gene data show CDR1 as SNHLY and CDR2 as FYNNEI. The CDR3 DNA sequence: TGTGCCAGCAGTGCCTTGACAGGGCGGATGAACACTGAAGCTTTCTTT. Encoded protein: CASSALTGRMNTEAFF.

V usage is TRBV9 and J usage is TRBJ2-7; D not resolved. From germline, CDR1 is SGDLS and CDR2 YYNGEE. The CDR3 runs to 13 residues. The V gene lost 1 base and the J gene lost 5 bases, with 10 bases spanning the gap. The CDR3 DNA sequence: TGTGCCAGCAGCGTACCTACGGCGGACGAGCAGTACTTC. Residues: CASSVPTADEQYF.

This clone was counted between two and nine times. This chain links TRBV6-1 with TRBJ1-5; weak D call: TRBD1 (5 bases). Looked up from germline, CDR1 is MNHNS and CDR2 is SASEGT. This CDR3 region has 15 residues. Trimming left V 1 base short and J 2 bases short, with 9 bases between. The CDR3 region has the DNA TGTGCCAGCAGTGAAGACGGGGGTGGCAATCAGCCCCAGCATTTT. It is translated as CASSEDGGGNQPQHF.

The rearrangement links TRBV27 to TRBJ1-5, with 7 bases identical to TRBD1. The V gene's germline CDR1 is MNHEY and CDR2 SMNVEV (reference sequence). The CDR3 is made up of 17 amino acids. V lost 6 bases and J lost 2; bases outside the gene matches: 13. CDR3 region: CASSRDRLLGGNQPQHF. DNA for the CDR3: TGTGCCAGCAGCAGGGACAGACTTTTGGGAGGCAATCAGCCCCAGCATTTT.

The rearrangement joins TRBV11-2 to TRBJ2-5; unclear D gene. The CDR3 spans 15 residues. Trimming took 0 bases from V and 4 from J, leaving 12 bases between them. The V gene's germline CDR1 is SGHAT and CDR2 FQNNGV. Written as DNA, the CDR3 is TGTGCCAGCAGCTTAGAGAACAGTGGCCCAGAGACCCAGTACTTC. Amino acid sequence: CASSLENSGPETQYF.

The chain recombines TRBV11-3 with TRBJ1-2; no reliable D call. This CDR3 region has 11 residues. Trimming took off 3 bases at V and 4 bases at J, with 3 bases between the two ends. CDR1 is SGHNT, CDR2 YENEEA, per germline. For the CDR3, the DNA is TGTGCCAGCAGCTTCGCCTATGGCTACACCTTC. Its protein is CASSFAYGYTF.

The CDR3 is CASSLNQGMYF. CDR3 coding DNA: TGTGCCAGCAGCTTGAATCAGGGAATGTACTTC. This rearrangement joins TRBV5-5 to TRBJ2-7, with a tentative D call TRBD1 (5 bases). Trimming pared 1 base from V and 12 bases from J, leaving 11 bases between. The germline V gene encodes CDR1 SGHKS and CDR2 YYEKEE (reference sequence). The CDR3 spans 11 residues.

The chain carries TRBV9 and TRBJ2-2; 10 positions agree with TRBD2. This CDR3 region has 16 residues. CDR1 is SGDLS, CDR2 YYNGEE, per germline. The V segment lost 0 bases and the J segment 1 base; nucleotides outside the gene matches: 0. This chain's CDR3 is CASSVGTSGNTGELFF. The CDR3 DNA is TGTGCCAGCAGCGTAGGGACTAGCGGGAACACCGGGGAGCTGTTTTTT.

This chain joins TRBV7-9 and TRBJ1-6; D is unresolved. V was pared by 0 bases and J by 8 bases, with 11 bases between. Per the germline V gene, CDR1 is SEHNR and CDR2 is FQNEAQ (reference sequence). The CDR3 length is 15 residues. The CDR3 sequence is CASSLAGGGDSPLHF. For the CDR3, the DNA is TGTGCCAGCAGCTTAGCGGGAGGAGGAGATTCACCCCTCCACTTT.

Only one count was recorded for this clone. V and J are TRBV25-1 and TRBJ2-7; a possible D gene is TRBD2 (6 bases). Trimming shortened V by 4 bases and J by 2 bases, and 12 bases separated the two germline ends. From germline, CDR1 is MGHDK and CDR2 SYGVNS. The CDR3 is 14 amino acids. The CDR3 DNA reads TGTGCCAGCAGTGGGCCCCGGGGGACCTACGAGCAGTACTTC. Its protein is CASSGPRGTYEQYF.

The CDR3 bases are TGTGCCAGCAGCCCTTGGGGACTTATCTACGAGCAGTACTTC. As protein: CASSPWGLIYEQYF. The chain couples TRBV7-2 to TRBJ2-7; tentatively, D is TRBD2 (6 bases). Germline V CDR1 and CDR2: SGHTA, FQGNSA. The CDR3 is 14 residues long. V gave up 5 bases and J gave up 3 bases, with 14 bases separating them. Variable domain in full (rest from reference TRBV7-2 and TRBJ2-7): GAGVSQSPSNKVTEKGKDVELRCDPISGHTALYWYRQSLGQGLEFLIYFQGNSAPDKSGLPSDRFSAERTGGSVSTLTIQRTQQEDSAVYLCASSPWGLIYEQYFGPGTRLTVT.